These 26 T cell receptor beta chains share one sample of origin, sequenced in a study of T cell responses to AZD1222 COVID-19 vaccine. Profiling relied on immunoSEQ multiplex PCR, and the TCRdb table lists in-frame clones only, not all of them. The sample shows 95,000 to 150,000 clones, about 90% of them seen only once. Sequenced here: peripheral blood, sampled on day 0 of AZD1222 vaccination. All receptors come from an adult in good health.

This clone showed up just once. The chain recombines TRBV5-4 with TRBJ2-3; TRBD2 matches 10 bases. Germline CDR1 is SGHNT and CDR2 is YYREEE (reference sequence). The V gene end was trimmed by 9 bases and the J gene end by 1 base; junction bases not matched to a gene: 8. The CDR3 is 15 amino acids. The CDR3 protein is CAIRIAGGRTDTQYF. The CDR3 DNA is TGTGCCATCCGAATAGCGGGGGGCCGCACAGATACGCAGTATTTT.

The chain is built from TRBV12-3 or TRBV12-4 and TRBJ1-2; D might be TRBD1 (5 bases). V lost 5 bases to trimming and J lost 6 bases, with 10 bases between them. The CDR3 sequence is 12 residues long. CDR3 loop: CASSIRVNGYTF. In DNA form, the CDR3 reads TGTGCCAGCAGTATCAGGGTGAATGGCTACACCTTC.

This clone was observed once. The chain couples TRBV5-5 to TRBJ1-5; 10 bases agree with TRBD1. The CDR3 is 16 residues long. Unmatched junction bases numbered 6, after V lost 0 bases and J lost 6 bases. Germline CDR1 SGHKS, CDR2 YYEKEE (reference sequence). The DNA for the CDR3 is TGTGCCAGCAGCTTGGGCTCCGGGACAGGGGTTCAGCCCCAGCATTTT. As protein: CASSLGSGTGVQPQHF.

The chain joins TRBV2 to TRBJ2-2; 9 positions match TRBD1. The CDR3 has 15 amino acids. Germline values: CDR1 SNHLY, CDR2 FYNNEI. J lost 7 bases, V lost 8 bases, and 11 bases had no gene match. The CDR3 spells CASEQGAGLGGELFF. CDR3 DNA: TGTGCCAGCGAACAGGGGGCAGGGCTCGGCGGGGAGCTGTTTTTT.

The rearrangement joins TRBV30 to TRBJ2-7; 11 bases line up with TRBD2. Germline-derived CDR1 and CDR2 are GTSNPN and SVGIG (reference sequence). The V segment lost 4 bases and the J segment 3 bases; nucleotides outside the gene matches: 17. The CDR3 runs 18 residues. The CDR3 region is CAWTKGASGRNPGYEQYF. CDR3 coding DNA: TGTGCCTGGACCAAAGGGGCTAGCGGGAGGAATCCGGGCTACGAGCAGTACTTC.

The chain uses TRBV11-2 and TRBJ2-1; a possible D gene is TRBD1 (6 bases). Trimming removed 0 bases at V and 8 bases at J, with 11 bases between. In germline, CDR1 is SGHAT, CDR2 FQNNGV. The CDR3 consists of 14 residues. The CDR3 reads CASSLDTGYHEQFF. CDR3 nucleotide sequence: TGTGCCAGCAGCTTAGATACAGGGTACCATGAGCAGTTCTTC.

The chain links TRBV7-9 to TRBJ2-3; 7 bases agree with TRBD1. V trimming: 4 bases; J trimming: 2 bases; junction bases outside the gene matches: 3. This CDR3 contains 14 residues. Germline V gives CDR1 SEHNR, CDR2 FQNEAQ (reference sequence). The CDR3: CASSSGQDTDTQYF. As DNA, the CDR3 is TGTGCCAGCAGCTCCGGACAGGACACAGATACGCAGTATTTT.

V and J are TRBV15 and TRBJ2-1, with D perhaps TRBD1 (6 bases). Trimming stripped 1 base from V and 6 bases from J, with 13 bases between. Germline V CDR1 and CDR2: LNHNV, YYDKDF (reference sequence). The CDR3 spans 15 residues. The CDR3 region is CATSRAAGVGNEQFF. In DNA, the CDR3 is TGTGCCACCAGCAGAGCTGCAGGGGTAGGCAATGAGCAGTTCTTC.

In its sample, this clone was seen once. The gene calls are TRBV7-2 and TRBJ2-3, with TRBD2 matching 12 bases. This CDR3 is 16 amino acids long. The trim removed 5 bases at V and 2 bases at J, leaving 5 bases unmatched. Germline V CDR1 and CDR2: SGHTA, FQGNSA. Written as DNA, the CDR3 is TGTGCCAGCAGCCAAGCTAGCGGGGGGGTCACAGATACGCAGTATTTT. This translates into CASSQASGGVTDTQYF.

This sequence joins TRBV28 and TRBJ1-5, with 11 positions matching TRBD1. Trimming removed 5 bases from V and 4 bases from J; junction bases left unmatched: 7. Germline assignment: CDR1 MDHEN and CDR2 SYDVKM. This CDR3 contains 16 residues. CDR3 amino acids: CASSTTGTGGNQPQHF. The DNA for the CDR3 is TGTGCCAGCAGTACAACCGGGACAGGGGGTAATCAGCCCCAGCATTTT.

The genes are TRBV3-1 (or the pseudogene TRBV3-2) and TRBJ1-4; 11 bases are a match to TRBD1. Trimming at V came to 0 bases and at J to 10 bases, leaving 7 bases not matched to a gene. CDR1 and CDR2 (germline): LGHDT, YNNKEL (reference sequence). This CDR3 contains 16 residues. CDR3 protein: CASSQDQAGTGGKLFF. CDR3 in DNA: TGTGCCAGCAGCCAAGATCAGGCCGGGACAGGGGGAAAACTGTTTTTT.

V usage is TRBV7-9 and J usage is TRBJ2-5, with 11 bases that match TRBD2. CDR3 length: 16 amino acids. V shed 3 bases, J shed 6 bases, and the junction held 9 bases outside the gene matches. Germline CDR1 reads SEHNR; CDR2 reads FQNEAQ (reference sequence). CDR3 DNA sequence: TGTGCCAGCAGCTTTGAGGGGACTAGCGGCCGAAAGACCCAGTACTTC. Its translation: CASSFEGTSGRKTQYF.

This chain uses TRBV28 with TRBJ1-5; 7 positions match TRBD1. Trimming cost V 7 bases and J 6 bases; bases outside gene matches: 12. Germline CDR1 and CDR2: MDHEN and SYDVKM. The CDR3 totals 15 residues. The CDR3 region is CASTPAGGGAQPQHF. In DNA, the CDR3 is TGTGCCAGCACCCCAGCAGGGGGTGGGGCTCAGCCCCAGCATTTT.

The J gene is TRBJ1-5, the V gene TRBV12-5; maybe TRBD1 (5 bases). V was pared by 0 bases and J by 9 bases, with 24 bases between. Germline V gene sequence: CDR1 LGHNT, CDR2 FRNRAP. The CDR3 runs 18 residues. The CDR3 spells CASGLVLRGRGCDRPQHF. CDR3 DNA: TGTGCTAGTGGTTTGGTACTGAGAGGGAGGGGCTGTGATCGGCCCCAGCATTTT.

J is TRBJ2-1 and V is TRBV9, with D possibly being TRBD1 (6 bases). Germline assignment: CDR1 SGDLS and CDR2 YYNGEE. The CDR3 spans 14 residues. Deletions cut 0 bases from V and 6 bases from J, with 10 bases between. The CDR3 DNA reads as TGTGCCAGCAGCGTAGGGACAGAAACCAATGAGCAGTTCTTC. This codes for CASSVGTETNEQFF.

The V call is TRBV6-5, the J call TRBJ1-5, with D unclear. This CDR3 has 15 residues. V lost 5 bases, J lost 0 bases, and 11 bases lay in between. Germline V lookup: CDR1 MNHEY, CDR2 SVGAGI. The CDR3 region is CASSKRYDSNQPQHF. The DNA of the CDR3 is TGTGCCAGCAGTAAACGCTACGATAGCAATCAGCCCCAGCATTTT.

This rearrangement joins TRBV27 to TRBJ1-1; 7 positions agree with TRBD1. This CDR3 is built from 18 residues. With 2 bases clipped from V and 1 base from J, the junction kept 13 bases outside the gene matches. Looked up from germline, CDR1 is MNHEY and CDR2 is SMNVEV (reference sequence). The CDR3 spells CASSLGSGQFLPNTEAFF. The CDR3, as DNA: TGTGCCAGCAGTTTAGGATCGGGACAGTTCCTACCGAACACTGAAGCTTTCTTT.

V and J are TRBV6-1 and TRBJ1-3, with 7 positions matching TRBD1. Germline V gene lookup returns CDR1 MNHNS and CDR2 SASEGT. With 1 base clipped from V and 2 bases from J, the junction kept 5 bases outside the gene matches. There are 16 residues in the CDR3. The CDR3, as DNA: TGTGCCAGCAGTGAAGACAGGGGAGGAACTGGAAACACCATATATTTT. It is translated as CASSEDRGGTGNTIYF.

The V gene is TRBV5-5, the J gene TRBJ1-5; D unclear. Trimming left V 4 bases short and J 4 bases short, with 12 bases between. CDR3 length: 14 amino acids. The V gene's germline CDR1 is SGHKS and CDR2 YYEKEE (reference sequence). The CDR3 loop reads CASSLSGRNQPQHF. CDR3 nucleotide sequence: TGTGCCAGCAGCCTCTCGGGCCGGAATCAGCCCCAGCATTTT. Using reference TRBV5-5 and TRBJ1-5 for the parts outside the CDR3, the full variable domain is DAGVTQSPTHLIKTRGQQVTLRCSPISGHKSVSWYQQVLGQGPQFIFQYYEKEERGRGNFPDRFSARQFPNYSSELNVNALLLGDSALYLCASSLSGRNQPQHFGDGTRLSIL.

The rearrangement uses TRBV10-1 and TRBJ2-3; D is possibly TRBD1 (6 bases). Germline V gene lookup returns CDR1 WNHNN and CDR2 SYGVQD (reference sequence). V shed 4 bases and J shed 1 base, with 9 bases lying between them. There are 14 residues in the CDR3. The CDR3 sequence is CASSAGQRTDTQYF. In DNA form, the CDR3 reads TGCGCCAGCAGTGCCGGACAGCGCACAGATACGCAGTATTTT.

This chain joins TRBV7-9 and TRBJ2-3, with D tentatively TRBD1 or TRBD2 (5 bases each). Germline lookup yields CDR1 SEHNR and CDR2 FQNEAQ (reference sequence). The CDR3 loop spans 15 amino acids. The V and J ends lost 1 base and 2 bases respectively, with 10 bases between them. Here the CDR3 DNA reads TGTGCCAGCAGCTTAGGGGACGGGCCCACAGATACGCAGTATTTT. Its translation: CASSLGDGPTDTQYF.

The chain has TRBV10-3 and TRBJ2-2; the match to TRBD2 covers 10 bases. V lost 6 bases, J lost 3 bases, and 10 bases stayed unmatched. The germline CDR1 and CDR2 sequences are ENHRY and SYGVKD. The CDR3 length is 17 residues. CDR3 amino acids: CAIRAASGRSDTGELFF. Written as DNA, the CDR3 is TGTGCCATCAGAGCCGCTAGCGGGAGATCGGACACCGGGGAGCTGTTTTTT.

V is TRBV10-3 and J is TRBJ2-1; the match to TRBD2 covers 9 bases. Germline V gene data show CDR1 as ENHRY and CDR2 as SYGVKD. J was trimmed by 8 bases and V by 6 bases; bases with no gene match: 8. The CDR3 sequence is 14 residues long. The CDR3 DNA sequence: TGTGCCATCAGCCAAGGGACTAGCATCGATGAGCAGTTCTTC. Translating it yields CAISQGTSIDEQFF.

This chain's CDR3 is CSVFILGEQFF. The CDR3 nucleotides read TGCAGCGTTTTTATATTGGGTGAGCAGTTCTTC. The gene calls are TRBV29-1 and TRBJ2-1; D uncertain. CDR1 is SQVTM and CDR2 is ANQGSEA in the germline V gene. V lost 5 bases and J 9 bases, leaving 11 bases between the germline ends. This CDR3 is built from 11 residues.

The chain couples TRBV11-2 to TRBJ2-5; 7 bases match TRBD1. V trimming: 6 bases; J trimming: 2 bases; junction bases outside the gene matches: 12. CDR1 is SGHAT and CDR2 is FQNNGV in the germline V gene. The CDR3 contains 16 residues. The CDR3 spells CASSQPWTGGQETQYF. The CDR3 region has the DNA TGTGCCAGCAGTCAACCCTGGACAGGAGGACAAGAGACCCAGTACTTC.

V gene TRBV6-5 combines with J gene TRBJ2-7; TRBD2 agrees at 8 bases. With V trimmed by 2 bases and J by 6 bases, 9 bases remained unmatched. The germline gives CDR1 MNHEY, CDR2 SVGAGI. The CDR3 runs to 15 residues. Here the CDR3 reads CASSYVWSGSSEQYF. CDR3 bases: TGTGCCAGCAGTTACGTGTGGAGCGGGAGCAGCGAGCAGTACTTC.